Sequencing of this TCR beta chain was carried out in a study of T cell responses to AZD1222 COVID-19 vaccine. The repertoire was sequenced with immunoSEQ multiplex PCR; TCRdb's copy has only in-frame clones and lacks some. The table has 100,000 to 150,000 clones, about 89% seen once. Germline CDR1 is MNHNY and CDR2 is SVGAGI (reference sequence). The CDR3 is 17 amino acids. The V segment lost 5 bases and the J segment 7 bases; nucleotides outside the gene matches: 14. This sequence originates from an adult in good health. This chain joins TRBV6-6 and TRBJ1-4; 9 bases line up with TRBD1. Sequencing was performed on peripheral blood, taken on day 0 of AZD1222 vaccination. CDR3 residues: CASSRTGGGEAGEKLFF. In nucleotides, the CDR3 is TGTGCCAGCAGTCGTACAGGGGGCGGTGAAGCTGGTGAAAAACTGTTTTTT.